These T cell receptor beta chains were read from a single sample in a study of cytomegalovirus exposure and HLA in healthy donors. Measured with immunoSEQ multiplex PCR; TCRdb has only the in-frame clones, and not every one. The data show around 170,000 clones, around 83% seen once. Sequenced input: PBMCs. Receptors originate from a young woman in good health and CMV-seronegative. Both conserved end residues are part of each CDR3. D genes are given only for firm matches. Part of the rows lack a size; the others show once, few, many or a class for expanded clones.

J: TRBJ2-1; V: TRBV4-1; D: TRBD1; size: -; DNA: TGCGCCAGCAGCCAAGAGGGACAGGACAATGAGCAGTTCTTC; CDR3: CASSQEGQDNEQFF
J: TRBJ2-7; V: TRBV9; D: -; size: once; DNA: TGTGCCAGCAGCGGGGACAACTCCTACGAGCAGTACTTC; CDR3: CASSGDNSYEQYF
J: TRBJ2-6; V: TRBV6-1; D: -; size: few; DNA: TGTGCCAGCAGGGCAGGGGCCGGGGCCAACGTCCTGACTTTC; CDR3: CASRAGAGANVLTF
J: TRBJ2-3; V: TRBV29-1; D: TRBD1; size: once; DNA: TGCAGCGTTGGGACAGGAGCTCAATGGACAGATACGCAGTATTTT; CDR3: CSVGTGAQWTDTQYF
J: TRBJ2-2; V: TRBV4-1; D: -; size: -; DNA: TGCGCCAGCAGCCAAGAAAGGAGGCTGGAGACCGGGGAGCTGTTTTTT; CDR3: CASSQERRLETGELFF
J: TRBJ1-1; V: TRBV5-6; D: TRBD1; size: -; DNA: TGTGCCAGCAGGTTGGACAGGGGGCTCGGGGAAGCTTTCTTT; CDR3: CASRLDRGLGEAFF
J: TRBJ1-2; V: TRBV6-1; D: TRBD1; size: -; DNA: TGTGCCAGCAGTGATCCGGGACAGGGGATCGGGTATGGCTACACCTTC; CDR3: CASSDPGQGIGYGYTF
J: TRBJ2-5; V: TRBV28; D: -; size: -; DNA: TGTGCCAGCAGTTTGGGAGGCAGAGAGACCCAGTACTTC; CDR3: CASSLGGRETQYF
J: TRBJ2-7; V: TRBV6-6; D: TRBD2; size: -; DNA: TGTGCCAGCAGAAAAGGGGGCCTAGCGGGGGGCTACGAGCAGTACTTC; CDR3: CASRKGGLAGGYEQYF
J: TRBJ1-6; V: TRBV6-5; D: -; size: -; DNA: TGTGCCAGCAGAGAGAGCTCCTATAATTCACCCCTCCACTTT; CDR3: CASRESSYNSPLHF
J: TRBJ2-7; V: TRBV6-1; D: -; size: -; DNA: TGTGCCAGCACAGGTACACGCCTCTCCTACGAGCAGTACTTC; CDR3: CASTGTRLSYEQYF
J: TRBJ2-7; V: TRBV7-2; D: TRBD2; size: few; DNA: TGTGCCAGCAGCTTAGCGCTAGGACTAGCGGGGGTTGATAGCGACGAGCAGTACTTC; CDR3: CASSLALGLAGVDSDEQYF
J: TRBJ1-3; V: TRBV5-1; D: -; size: -; DNA: TGCGCCAGCAGCTTACCTGGGGCCAATAGGGACACCATATATTTT; CDR3: CASSLPGANRDTIYF
J: TRBJ2-1; V: TRBV10-3; D: -; size: -; DNA: TGTGCCATCAGTGACCCAGGTGAGGAGCAGTTCTTC; CDR3: CAISDPGEEQFF
J: TRBJ2-1; V: TRBV6-5; D: TRBD2; size: -; DNA: TGTGCCAGCAGCCCGCGGGGGGGCCAGAGGAATGAGCAGTTCTTC; CDR3: CASSPRGGQRNEQFF
J: TRBJ2-3; V: TRBV6-1; D: -; size: -; DNA: TGTGCCAGCAGGGCCGCCAACACAGATACGCAGTATTTT; CDR3: CASRAANTDTQYF
J: TRBJ1-1; V: TRBV30; D: -; size: -; DNA: TGTGCCTGGAGTGTACGATGGAGTGAAGCTTTCTTT; CDR3: CAWSVRWSEAFF
J: TRBJ2-7; V: TRBV21-1; D: -; size: -; DNA: TGTGCCAGCAGCAAATTCGGGATAAATTCAGAGAGCGACGAGCAGTACTTC; CDR3: CASSKFGINSESDEQYF
J: TRBJ1-5; V: TRBV4-1; D: -; size: -; DNA: TGCGCCAGCAGCCAAGATCATTTTAGGGGTTTCAATCAGCCCCAGCATTTT; CDR3: CASSQDHFRGFNQPQHF